One and the same sample provided the 31 T cell receptor beta chains below, sequenced in a study of technical replicates of blood from a handful of donors. The assay was immunoSEQ multiplex PCR, and TCRdb's table has in-frame clones only and misses some. The data hold approximately 90,000 clones, with around 96% observed a single time. The specimen sequenced was T cells isolated from PBMCs. Receptors were obtained from a human donor in good health.

CDR3 DNA: TGTGCCAGCAGCGTAGGTACTAGCGCTGCCTACGAGCAGTACTTC. This translates into CASSVGTSAAYEQYF. The chain uses TRBV9 and TRBJ2-7; 7 bases are shared with TRBD2. The CDR3 is made up of 15 amino acids. The germline gives CDR1 SGDLS, CDR2 YYNGEE. The junction had 5 bases not matched to a gene; V was cut back by 0 bases and J by 2 bases.

This chain connects TRBV6-5 to TRBJ1-1, with TRBD1 matching 7 bases. CDR1 is MNHEY and CDR2 is SVGAGI in the germline V gene. The CDR3 length is 14 residues. Losses at the gene ends were 10 bases for V and 6 bases for J; bases not matched to a gene: 14. The CDR3 reads CATQQGLWGSEAFF. The CDR3 DNA follows: TGTGCCACCCAACAGGGGCTCTGGGGATCTGAAGCTTTCTTT.

The CDR3 sequence: CASSQTNTANYGYTF. The CDR3 DNA reads TGTGCCAGCAGCCAAACGAACACAGCTAACTATGGCTACACCTTC. The chain uses TRBV9 and TRBJ1-2; the D is unclear. This CDR3 comprises 15 residues. Trimming removed 4 bases at V and 0 bases at J, with 13 bases between. Germline V CDR1 and CDR2: SGDLS, YYNGEE.

V and J are TRBV15 and TRBJ1-2; D may be TRBD1 (6 bases). Trimming cost V 0 bases and J 4 bases, with 21 bases left between them. Looked up from germline, CDR1 is LNHNV and CDR2 is YYDKDF (reference sequence). The CDR3 covers 18 residues. The CDR3 loop reads CATSRDPGQTFPSYGYTF. DNA for the CDR3: TGTGCCACCAGCAGAGATCCCGGACAGACCTTTCCGAGCTATGGCTACACCTTC. Variable domain in full (rest from reference TRBV15 and TRBJ1-2): DAMVIQNPRYQVTQFGKPVTLSCSQTLNHNVMYWYQQKSSQAPKLLFHYYDKDFNNEADTPDNFQSRRPNTSFCFLDIRSPGLGDTAMYLCATSRDPGQTFPSYGYTFGSGTRLTVV.

The chain couples TRBV19 to TRBJ1-2; D is ambiguous. Between the trimmed V and J ends, which lost 3 bases and 8 bases, there was a span of 10 bases. CDR3 length equals 12 residues. Per the germline V gene, CDR1 is LNHDA and CDR2 is SQIVND (reference sequence). The CDR3, as DNA: TGTGCCAGTAGTATCGGGGTTCGGGGCTACACCTTC. It encodes CASSIGVRGYTF. Drawing the rest from reference TRBV19 and TRBJ1-2, the complete variable domain is DGGITQSPKYLFRKEGQNVTLSCEQNLNHDAMYWYRQDPGQGLRLIYYSQIVNDFQKGDIAEGYSVSREKKESFPLTVTSAQKNPTAFYLCASSIGVRGYTFGSGTRLTVV.

This rearrangement joins TRBV4-1 to TRBJ2-7; 8 bases map to TRBD2. This CDR3 has 16 residues. Trimming cost V 4 bases and J 5 bases; bases outside gene matches: 13. The germline gives CDR1 MGHRA, CDR2 YSYEKL. CDR3 in amino acids: CASSPGRGGRADEQYF. CDR3 in DNA: TGCGCCAGCAGCCCCGGGAGGGGAGGGAGGGCGGACGAGCAGTACTTC.

V is TRBV7-8 and J is TRBJ2-7, with a possible D match to TRBD2 (5 bases). The germline gives CDR1 SGHVS, CDR2 FQNEAQ. Trimming cost V 0 bases and J 5 bases, with 8 bases left between them. CDR3 length: 13 amino acids. The DNA of the CDR3 is TGTGCCAGCAGCTTAGCTTCCGGGGACGAGCAGTACTTC. Its protein product is CASSLASGDEQYF. The full variable domain, its missing parts supplied by reference TRBV7-8 and TRBJ2-7, is GAGVSQSPRYKVAKRGQDVALRCDPISGHVSLFWYQQALGQGPEFLTYFQNEAQLDKSGLPSDRFFAERPEGSVSTLKIQRTQQEDSAVYLCASSLASGDEQYFGPGTRLTVT.

The rearrangement uses TRBV6-1 and TRBJ2-7; tentatively, D is TRBD1 (6 bases). The CDR3 is made up of 13 amino acids. Trimming left V 8 bases short and J 2 bases short, with 13 bases between. The germline V gene encodes CDR1 MNHNS and CDR2 SASEGT. Here the CDR3 reads CASGLGATYEQYF. The CDR3 nucleotides are TGTGCCAGCGGGTTGGGGGCCACCTACGAGCAGTACTTC.

The V call is TRBV6-5, the J call TRBJ1-4; 10 nucleotides match TRBD1. V lost 0 bases and J lost 7; bases outside the gene matches: 2. Per the germline V gene, CDR1 is MNHEY and CDR2 is SVGAGI. CDR3 length: 15 residues. CDR3 residues: CASSYSGTGVEKLFF. The CDR3 DNA is TGTGCCAGCAGTTACTCGGGGACAGGGGTTGAAAAACTGTTTTTT.

The chain uses TRBV6-5 and TRBJ2-5; a weak D match, TRBD2 (5 bases). Trimming cost V 4 bases and J 5 bases, with 20 bases left between them. Germline V gene data show CDR1 as MNHEY and CDR2 as SVGAGI. This CDR3 has 16 residues. The CDR3 loop reads CASSSPYSDPRETQYF. CDR3 coding DNA: TGTGCCAGCAGTTCGCCGTATAGCGACCCTCGGGAGACCCAGTACTTC.

The chain uses TRBV27 and TRBJ2-4; a possible D gene is TRBD2 (6 bases). Germline loops: CDR1 MNHEY, CDR2 SMNVEV (reference sequence). The V end lost 5 bases, the J end lost 0 bases, and 14 bases lay between the germline ends. The CDR3 loop spans 16 amino acids. The CDR3 sequence: CASSRYSGLAKNIQYF. The CDR3 nucleotides read TGTGCCAGCAGTCGCTATAGCGGCTTAGCCAAAAACATTCAGTACTTC.

The chain employs TRBV4-2 and TRBJ2-2; D possibly corresponds to TRBD1 (6 bases). Between the trimmed V and J ends, which lost 4 bases and 3 bases, there was a span of 15 bases. The CDR3 spans 16 residues. Per the germline V gene, CDR1 is LGHNA and CDR2 is YNFKEQ. This CDR3 is CASSRERGTDTGELFF. The CDR3, as DNA: TGTGCCAGCAGCCGGGAAAGGGGGACGGACACCGGGGAGCTGTTTTTT.

The chain has TRBV19 and TRBJ2-1, with 9 positions matching TRBD1. V dropped 4 bases and J dropped 9; count of bases not matched to a gene: 19. Germline lookup yields CDR1 LNHDA and CDR2 SQIVND (reference sequence). This CDR3 spans 18 amino acids. CDR3: CASSRPRGYGTGSSEQFF. In DNA, the CDR3 is TGTGCCAGTAGTAGGCCTCGGGGCTACGGGACAGGGTCCTCTGAGCAGTTCTTC.

The count of this clone is one. CDR3 loop: CASAGTRDYNEQFF. The CDR3, as DNA: TGTGCCAGCGCCGGGACACGAGACTACAATGAGCAGTTCTTC. J is TRBJ2-1 and V is TRBV6-1; maybe TRBD1 (6 bases). Between the trimmed V and J ends, which lost 8 bases and 3 bases, there was a span of 14 bases. The CDR3 extends over 14 amino acids. Per germline, CDR1 MNHNS and CDR2 SASEGT.

This chain links TRBV28 with TRBJ2-7; 8 positions agree with TRBD2. J lost 2 bases, V lost 6 bases, and 9 bases had no gene match. Germline assignment: CDR1 MDHEN and CDR2 SYDVKM. This CDR3 comprises 15 residues. The CDR3 sequence is CASSQNGLATYEQYF. The CDR3 DNA follows: TGTGCCAGCAGCCAAAACGGACTAGCAACCTACGAGCAGTACTTC. Full variable domain (rest looked up from reference TRBV28 and TRBJ2-7): DVKVTQSSRYLVKRTGEKVFLECVQDMDHENMFWYRQDPGLGLRLIYFSYDVKMKEKGDIPEGYSVSREKKERFSLILESASTNQTSMYLCASSQNGLATYEQYFGPGTRLTVT.

This rearrangement joins TRBV9 to TRBJ2-3; 7 positions agree with TRBD1. This CDR3 has 14 amino acids. V trimming: 4 bases; J trimming: 4 bases; junction bases outside the gene matches: 6. The germline gives CDR1 SGDLS, CDR2 YYNGEE. The CDR3 loop is CASSKPGGADTQYF. CDR3 nucleotides: TGTGCCAGCAGCAAACCAGGGGGTGCAGATACGCAGTATTTT.

V usage is TRBV29-1 and J usage is TRBJ1-1, with a tentative D call TRBD1 (6 bases). Germline CDR1 reads SQVTM; CDR2 reads ANQGSEA. The CDR3 spans 11 residues. V was cut by 6 bases and J by 6 bases, with 11 bases left in between. The CDR3 DNA sequence: TGCAGCGTGGAACGGACAGCTGAAGCTTTCTTT. Translation: CSVERTAEAFF.

The rearrangement joins TRBV11-3 to TRBJ2-1; 7 bases are shared with TRBD1. The length of the CDR3 is 17 residues. The J segment lost 0 bases and the V segment lost 4 bases, leaving 9 bases of the junction unmatched. CDR1 and CDR2 (germline): SGHNT, YENEEA. CDR3 bases: TGTGCCAGCAGCTCGGGGACAGATTCTTACTCCTACAATGAGCAGTTCTTC. Translated, it gives CASSSGTDSYSYNEQFF. Supplemented by reference TRBV11-3 and TRBJ2-1, the full variable domain reads EAGVVQSPRYKIIEKKQPVAFWCNPISGHNTLYWYLQNLGQGPELLIRYENEEAVDDSQLPKDRFSAERLKGVDSTLKIQPAELGDSAVYLCASSSGTDSYSYNEQFFGPGTRLTVL.

The V call is TRBV6-6, the J call TRBJ1-2, with TRBD1 as a possible D gene (5 bases). CDR3 size: 15 residues. Germline loops: CDR1 MNHNY, CDR2 SVGAGI (reference sequence). V lost 0 bases and J lost 7, with 15 bases in between. The CDR3 is CASSYSDGGLGGYTF. CDR3 DNA: TGTGCCAGCAGTTACTCGGACGGGGGACTCGGTGGCTACACCTTC.

V is TRBV7-6 and J is TRBJ1-6; D gene ambiguous. Trimming removed 7 bases from V and 7 bases from J, with 8 bases in between. Germline assignment: CDR1 SGHVS and CDR2 FNYEAQ. The CDR3 is 12 residues long. CDR3 residues: CASTSGNSPLHF. As DNA, the CDR3 is TGTGCCAGCACCTCGGGGAATTCACCCCTCCACTTT.

The V call is TRBV7-9, the J call TRBJ1-2; 7 bases fit TRBD1. The CDR3 sequence is 14 residues long. The trim removed 1 base at V and 5 bases at J, leaving 4 bases unmatched. The germline CDR1 and CDR2 sequences are SEHNR and FQNEAQ (reference sequence). For the CDR3, the DNA is TGTGCCAGCAGCTTAGAGGGACAGCAGTATGGCTACACCTTC. As protein: CASSLEGQQYGYTF.

The rearrangement links TRBV18 to TRBJ1-6, with D perhaps matching TRBD1 (6 bases). V was cut by 4 bases and J by 6 bases, with 16 bases left in between. CDR1 is KGHSH, CDR2 LQKENI, per germline. This CDR3 spans 16 amino acids. The CDR3 DNA is TGTGCCAGCTCACGAGAATCGGGGGGCGTTAATTCACCCCTCCACTTT. Amino acids: CASSRESGGVNSPLHF. Variable domain in full (rest from reference TRBV18 and TRBJ1-6): NAGVMQNPRHLVRRRGQEARLRCSPMKGHSHVYWYRQLPEEGLKFMVYLQKENIIDESGMPKERFSAEFPKEGPSILRIQQVVRGDSAAYFCASSRESGGVNSPLHFGNGTRLTVT.

The sample holds one count of this clone. The chain uses TRBV5-6 and TRBJ1-1; no clear D gene. This CDR3 comprises 14 residues. Trimming stripped 7 bases from V and 4 bases from J, with 17 bases between. CDR1 is SGHDT, CDR2 YYEEEE, per germline. The CDR3 DNA reads TGTGCCAGCGGAGGTTTTGGTGGGAGCACTGAAGCTTTCTTT. Amino acids: CASGGFGGSTEAFF. Based on the CDR3 plus reference TRBV5-6 and TRBJ1-1, the full variable domain is DAGVTQSPTHLIKTRGQQVTLRCSPKSGHDTVSWYQQALGQGPQFIFQYYEEEERQRGNFPDRFSGHQFPNYSSELNVNALLLGDSALYLCASGGFGGSTEAFFGQGTRLTVV.

J is TRBJ2-7 and V is TRBV2; 11 positions agree with TRBD2. V dropped 4 bases and J dropped 7; count of bases not matched to a gene: 9. The CDR3 consists of 15 residues. The germline gives CDR1 SNHLY, CDR2 FYNNEI. The CDR3 DNA sequence: TGTGCCAGCAGTGGGATAGCGGGGGGGCCGAGGGAGCAGTACTTC. Translating gives CASSGIAGGPREQYF.

This clone came up once. J is TRBJ1-2 and V is TRBV30; D is undetermined. This CDR3 comprises 12 residues. Germline loops: CDR1 GTSNPN, CDR2 SVGIG (reference sequence). V was shortened by 5 bases and J by 4 bases, with 11 bases between the two germline ends. The CDR3 spells CAWALSTYGYTF. CDR3 DNA sequence: TGTGCCTGGGCCCTATCTACCTATGGCTACACCTTC.

The chain couples TRBV4-2 to TRBJ1-5; tentatively, D is TRBD1 (5 bases). Trimming took 0 bases from V and 4 from J, leaving 13 bases between them. CDR3 length: 16 residues. Looked up from germline, CDR1 is LGHNA and CDR2 is YNFKEQ. CDR3 in DNA: TGTGCCAGCAGCCAAGATCAGGGACGGGGGAATCAGCCCCAGCATTTT. Protein product: CASSQDQGRGNQPQHF.

This rearrangement joins TRBV5-4 to TRBJ2-7, with D perhaps matching TRBD2 (6 bases). Germline values: CDR1 SGHNT, CDR2 YYREEE (reference sequence). V lost 0 bases and J 3 bases, leaving 13 bases between the germline ends. The CDR3 contains 15 residues. The CDR3 sequence is CASSLGASDYYEQYF. The CDR3 DNA reads as TGTGCCAGCAGCTTGGGAGCTAGCGATTACTACGAGCAGTACTTC.

CDR3 nucleotides: TGTGCCAGCAGCGCAAGACAGGGTGTCTTCTACAATGAGCAGTTCTTC. Translated: CASSARQGVFYNEQFF. The chain couples TRBV9 to TRBJ2-1, with 7 bases that match TRBD1. CDR1 SGDLS and CDR2 YYNGEE come from the germline V gene. V lost 3 bases and J lost 3; bases outside the gene matches: 9. There are 16 residues in the CDR3.

The chain combines TRBV9 with TRBJ2-3; a weak D match, TRBD2 (6 bases). The length of the CDR3 is 15 residues. Trimming took 3 bases from V and 4 from J, leaving 15 bases between them. Germline V lookup: CDR1 SGDLS, CDR2 YYNGEE. The CDR3 DNA reads as TGTGCCAGCAGCGGAGCGGGCGCTCTCGCAGATACGCAGTATTTT. Amino acid sequence: CASSGAGALADTQYF.

This chain joins TRBV7-9 and TRBJ2-1; maybe TRBD2 (5 bases). Trimming took 1 base from V and 4 from J, leaving 14 bases between them. Germline V gives CDR1 SEHNR, CDR2 FQNEAQ (reference sequence). The CDR3 has 16 residues. CDR3 sequence reads: CASSLGHSPGYNEQFF. The CDR3 region has the DNA TGTGCCAGCAGCTTAGGTCACAGCCCGGGGTACAATGAGCAGTTCTTC.

V usage is TRBV28 and J usage is TRBJ2-2, with D possibly being TRBD1 (5 bases). The CDR3 extends over 13 amino acids. Germline lookup yields CDR1 MDHEN and CDR2 SYDVKM. V shed 9 bases and J shed 2 bases, with 10 bases lying between them. CDR3 region: CASKTENTGELFF. CDR3 in DNA: TGTGCCAGTAAGACAGAAAACACCGGGGAGCTGTTTTTT.